The rows below give T cell receptor beta chains drawn from one sample of a study of blood T cells in healthy people across ages. TCRdb called the 5' RACE reads again in MiXCR, with one record for every CDR3 protein. There are about 1.6 million distinct CDR3 sequences in the sample; roughly a third occur only once, and about 10% lies in the top ten. The sample consisted of blood. Receptors originate from a woman in her thirties in good health. CDR3s include the opening cysteine and the closing phenylalanine or tryptophan. The D gene is left open where the match is weak. The listing skips clone size in some rows; elsewhere it reads once, few, many or a size class.

v_call,j_call,clone_size,d_call,cdr3_aa,cdr3_nt
TRBV20-1,TRBJ2-7,-,-,CSTETGHNYEQYF,TGCAGTACGGAGACAGGACACAACTACGAGCAGTACTTC
TRBV4-1,TRBJ2-3,-,-,CASSQDPGGGTDTQYF,TGCGCCAGCAGCCAAGACCCCGGGGGCGGAACAGATACGCAGTATTTT
TRBV6-5,TRBJ2-2,-,-,CVSSYIPRTDTGELFF,TGTGTCAGCAGTTACATACCCCGGACGGACACCGGGGAGCTGTTTTTT
TRBV10-3,TRBJ2-1,-,-,CAISESAGERNEQFF,TGTGCCATCAGTGAGTCGGCAGGGGAAAGGAATGAGCAGTTCTTC
TRBV2,TRBJ2-5,-,-,CASMKREIVETQYF,TGTGCCAGCATGAAACGGGAGATAGTGGAGACCCAGTACTTC
TRBV28,TRBJ2-1,once,-,CASSFPVEGSYNEQFF,TGTGCCAGCAGTTTCCCAGTAGAGGGCTCCTACAATGAGCAGTTCTTC
TRBV9,TRBJ2-7,-,TRBD2,CASSVDGLAGTYEQYF,TGTGCCAGCAGCGTAGATGGGCTAGCGGGGACCTACGAGCAGTACTTC
TRBV7-2,TRBJ2-3,-,-,CASTLSGGLTDTQYF,TGTGCCAGCACCCTCAGTGGGGGCCTCACAGATACGCAGTATTTT
TRBV3-1,TRBJ2-7,few,-,CASSRHSYEQYF,TGTGCCAGCAGCCGACACTCCTACGAGCAGTACTTC
TRBV7-9,TRBJ2-5,few,-,CASSLRSVTETQYF,TGTGCCAGCAGCTTACGGTCGGTAACAGAGACCCAGTACTTC
TRBV9,TRBJ2-1,-,-,CASSASVKDNEQFF,TGTGCCAGCAGCGCCAGCGTTAAGGATAATGAGCAGTTCTTC
TRBV20-1,TRBJ2-5,many,-,CSARKTMVGEETQYF,TGCAGTGCTAGAAAGACTATGGTCGGGGAAGAGACCCAGTACTTC
TRBV11-2,TRBJ2-5,few,-,CASSLTGYASETQYF,TGTGCCAGCAGCCTAACAGGGTACGCATCGGAGACCCAGTACTTC
TRBV5-1,TRBJ2-1,-,-,CASSLGQGNRHEQFF,TGCGCCAGCAGCTTGGGGCAGGGCAACCGGCATGAGCAGTTCTTC
TRBV6-1,TRBJ1-5,-,-,CASSEVGGQYSNQPQHF,TGTGCCAGCAGTGAAGTAGGAGGGCAGTATAGCAATCAGCCCCAGCATTTT
TRBV29-1,TRBJ2-1,many,-,CSVADNEQFF,TGCAGCGTTGCAGACAATGAGCAGTTCTTC
TRBV20-1,TRBJ2-7,-,-,CSARAVGLPYEQYF,TGCAGTGCTAGAGCTGTGGGGCTACCCTACGAGCAGTACTTC
TRBV18,TRBJ2-2,few,-,CASSHSGTQTGELFF,TGTGCCAGCTCACACTCCGGGACACAAACCGGGGAGCTGTTTTTT
TRBV7-3,TRBJ2-2,-,TRBD1,CASNRQGAANTGELFF,TGTGCCAGCAATCGACAGGGGGCTGCGAACACCGGGGAGCTGTTTTTT
TRBV20-1,TRBJ2-7,-,TRBD1,CSANSRDRSTYEQYF,TGCAGTGCAAACAGCCGGGACAGGAGTACCTACGAGCAGTACTTC
TRBV9,TRBJ2-5,-,TRBD1,CASSVGQGAYPETQYF,TGTGCCAGCAGCGTAGGGCAGGGGGCTTATCCAGAGACCCAGTACTTC
TRBV27,TRBJ2-7,-,TRBD1,CASSKTAGGSYEQYF,TGTGCCAGCAGCAAGACGGCAGGGGGCTCCTACGAGCAGTACTTC
TRBV6-1,TRBJ1-2,-,-,CASSDVVGAGGGYTF,TGTGCCAGCAGTGACGTGGTTGGGGCAGGTGGTGGCTACACCTTC
TRBV6-1,TRBJ1-2,few,TRBD1,CASNPPGQGWHGYTF,TGTGCCAGCAACCCACCGGGACAGGGGTGGCATGGCTACACCTTC
TRBV20-1,TRBJ2-1,-,TRBD2,CSASPLDSGRYEQFF,TGCAGTGCTTCCCCCCTGGATAGCGGGAGGTATGAGCAGTTCTTC
TRBV6-1,TRBJ2-5,-,-,CASSEPGREETQYF,TGTGCCAGCAGTGAACCGGGCAGGGAGGAGACCCAGTACTTC
TRBV9,TRBJ2-5,-,TRBD2,CASSVSTSGGETQYF,TGTGCCAGCAGCGTATCGACTAGCGGCGGAGAGACCCAGTACTTC
TRBV6-1,TRBJ2-7,-,TRBD2,CASSASTSGIYEQYF,TGTGCCAGCAGTGCCTCGACTAGCGGGATCTACGAGCAGTACTTC
TRBV5-6,TRBJ2-1,few,TRBD2,CALGAGGTHREQFF,TGTGCCCTCGGAGCGGGAGGGACCCACAGGGAGCAGTTCTTC
TRBV24-1,TRBJ2-5,-,TRBD2,CATQREGGETQYF,TGTGCCACCCAAAGGGAGGGTGGGGAGACCCAGTACTTC
TRBV9,TRBJ2-3,-,-,CASSLTQDARTDTQYF,TGTGCCAGCAGCCTGACGCAGGACGCGCGCACAGATACGCAGTATTTT
TRBV14,TRBJ2-1,-,-,CASSQEGGPYREQFF,TGTGCCAGCAGCCAAGAGGGGGGCCCATATAGAGAGCAGTTCTTC
TRBV20-1,TRBJ2-2,few,TRBD2,CSAPGGSTGELFF,TGCAGTGCGCCGGGGGGTTCAACCGGGGAGCTGTTTTTT
TRBV9,TRBJ1-5,-,-,CASSVGRDSNQPQHF,TGTGCCAGCAGCGTAGGCAGGGATAGCAATCAGCCCCAGCATTTT
TRBV4-1,TRBJ1-3,-,TRBD1,CASSQQGQVPGNTIYF,TGCGCCAGCAGCCAACAGGGACAGGTCCCCGGAAACACCATATATTTT
TRBV20-1,TRBJ1-5,few,-,CSGKIGKGQHF,TGCAGTGGTAAGATCGGAAAGGGCCAGCATTTT
TRBV4-1,TRBJ1-6,-,-,CASSQEVAAAPLHF,TGCGCCAGCAGCCAAGAGGTTGCCGCAGCACCCCTCCACTTT
TRBV20-1,TRBJ2-3,-,TRBD2,CSASGTSGSAADAQYF,TGCAGTGCATCCGGGACTAGCGGGAGTGCAGCAGATGCGCAGTATTTT
TRBV6-1,TRBJ2-3,many,-,CASSGRGSTDTQYF,TGTGCCAGCTCGGGGCGGGGAAGCACAGATACGCAGTATTTT
TRBV6-2/TRBV6-3,TRBJ2-5,many,-,CASSYSEETQYF,TGTGCCAGCAGTTATAGCGAAGAGACCCAGTACTTC
TRBV7-8,TRBJ1-5,few,-,CASSLMGFRNQPQHF,TGTGCCAGCAGCTTGATGGGTTTTCGGAATCAGCCCCAGCATTTT
TRBV2,TRBJ2-7,many,-,CASSDPGLLEQYF,TGTGCCAGCAGCGACCCGGGACTCCTCGAGCAGTACTTC
TRBV12-3/TRBV12-4,TRBJ2-7,few,-,CASTPGKSYEQYF,TGTGCCAGCACCCCAGGGAAGTCCTACGAGCAGTACTTC
TRBV3-1,TRBJ2-5,many,TRBD2,CASSRPTSGGIQETQYF,TGTGCCAGCAGCCGCCCGACTAGCGGGGGGATACAAGAGACCCAGTACTTC
TRBV20-1,TRBJ2-5,-,-,CSATGETSLKTQYF,TGCAGTGCTACGGGGGAGACAAGTCTGAAGACCCAGTACTTC
TRBV14,TRBJ2-4,-,-,CASSQARGPLQEQYF,TGTGCCAGCAGCCAAGCAAGGGGACCCCTTCAAGAGCAGTACTTC
TRBV3-1,TRBJ2-3,-,TRBD2,CASSQVLAEGDTQYF,TGTGCCAGCAGCCAAGTACTAGCGGAGGGGGATACGCAGTATTTT
TRBV5-1,TRBJ2-3,-,-,CASSLSGRRTTDTQYF,TGCGCCAGCAGCTTGAGCGGACGGAGAACGACAGATACGCAGTATTTT
TRBV7-9,TRBJ1-4,-,-,CASSLDSLSEKLFF,TGTGCCAGCAGCTTGGACAGTTTGAGTGAAAAACTGTTTTTT
TRBV2,TRBJ2-3,few,-,CASSGGRAGYTDTQYF,TGTGCCAGCAGTGGGGGACGGGCGGGGTACACAGATACGCAGTATTTT
TRBV12-3/TRBV12-4,TRBJ1-5,few,-,CASSEDLRSPQHF,TGTGCCAGCAGCGAAGACCTGCGTTCGCCCCAGCATTTT
TRBV3-1,TRBJ1-2,-,-,CASSQDMTGANYGYTF,TGTGCCAGCAGCCAAGATATGACAGGAGCTAACTATGGCTACACCTTC
TRBV7-3,TRBJ2-3,-,-,CASSLVAGPSTDTQYF,TGTGCCAGCAGCTTAGTTGCGGGACCAAGCACAGATACGCAGTATTTT
TRBV11-2,TRBJ2-7,-,TRBD1,CASSFKTGGSYEQYF,TGTGCCAGCAGCTTCAAAACAGGGGGCTCCTACGAGCAGTACTTC
TRBV6-5,TRBJ1-2,-,-,CASSYSWKGYGYTF,TGTGCCAGCAGTTACTCGTGGAAAGGGTATGGCTACACCTTC
TRBV7-6,TRBJ2-7,-,-,CAGSFARSYEQYF,TGTGCCGGCAGCTTCGCCAGGTCCTACGAGCAGTACTTC
TRBV9,TRBJ2-5,-,-,CASSVAISGNEQYF,TGTGCCAGCAGCGTAGCTATTTCTGGGAATGAGCAGTACTTC
TRBV20-1,TRBJ1-5,-,-,CSAREIGGGQPQHF,TGCAGTGCTAGAGAGATTGGGGGAGGTCAGCCCCAGCATTTT
TRBV20-1,TRBJ2-5,-,-,CSAREKWEEAQYF,TGCAGTGCTAGAGAAAAGTGGGAAGAGGCCCAGTACTTC